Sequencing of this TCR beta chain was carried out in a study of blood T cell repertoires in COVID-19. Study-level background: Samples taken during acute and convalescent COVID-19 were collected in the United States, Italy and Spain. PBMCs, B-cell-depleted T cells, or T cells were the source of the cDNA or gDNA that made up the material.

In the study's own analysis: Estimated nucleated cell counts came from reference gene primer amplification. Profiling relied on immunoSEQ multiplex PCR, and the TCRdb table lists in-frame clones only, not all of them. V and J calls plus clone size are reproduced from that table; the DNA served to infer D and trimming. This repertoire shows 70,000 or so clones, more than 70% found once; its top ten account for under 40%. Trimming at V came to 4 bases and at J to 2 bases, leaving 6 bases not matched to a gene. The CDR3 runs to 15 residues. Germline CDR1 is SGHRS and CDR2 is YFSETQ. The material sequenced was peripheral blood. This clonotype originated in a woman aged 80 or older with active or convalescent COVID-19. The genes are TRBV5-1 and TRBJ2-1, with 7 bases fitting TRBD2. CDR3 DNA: TGCGCCAGCAGCGCCGGACTAGTCCCCTACAATGAGCAGTTCTTC. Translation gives CASSAGLVPYNEQFF. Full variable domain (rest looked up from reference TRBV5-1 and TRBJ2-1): KAGVTQTPRYLIKTRGQQVTLSCSPISGHRSVSWYQQTPGQGLQFLFEYFSETQRNKGNFPGRFSGRQFSNSRSEMNVSTLELGDSALYLCASSAGLVPYNEQFFGPGTRLTVL.